This TCR beta chain was obtained from a study of blood T cells in healthy people across ages. Per sample, a minimum of 6 million PBMCs were isolated. In germline, CDR1 is DFQATT, CDR2 SNEGSKA (reference sequence). Trimming cost V 4 bases and J 7 bases, with 16 bases left between them. The CDR3 loop spans 13 amino acids. Alongside a J-beta primer mix, a sample-barcoded 5' primer served in a second PCR lasting 7 to 11 cycles. Any given sample supplied a minimum of 2.5 million CDR3-containing paired-end reads. One entry per CDR3 protein, called by TCRdb with MiXCR from the 5' RACE reads. This sample has roughly 800,000 distinct CDR3 sequences, with 20% to 25% found just once. As regards this clonotype: The antigen is unknown.

Findings and caveats of the study: Observed TCR beta diversity showed a strong correlation with the percentage of naive T cells as measured by flow cytometry. Naive CD4+ cell counts and diversity both ran higher in long-lived than in aged donors.

These records were also assigned to another study, of T cells of mothers and their children.

V usage is TRBV20-1 and J usage is TRBJ2-5; D call uncertain. Input material: blood. The clonotype originates from a boy younger than 18 in good health. The CDR3 DNA follows: TGCAGTGCTATCCGGGTCTCTAAAGGGACCCAGTACTTC. The encoded protein is CSAIRVSKGTQYF.